This T cell receptor (beta chain) was sequenced during a study of CD8+ T cells in alopecia areata. Extraction of RNA preceded its reverse transcription into cDNA, which served as the sequencing template. Using immunoSEQ multiplex PCR, the repertoire was profiled, and TCRdb retains in-frame clones only, with some absent. The repertoire holds 95,000 to 150,000 clones, with about 59% as singletons. As for treatment: oral pan-JAK inhibitor, 5-10 mg twice daily. The source was CD4+ T cells sorted from blood, collected at week 4, from a patient treated with tofacitinib. The clonotype comes from a human donor with alopecia areata.

The CDR3, as DNA: TGTGCCAGCAGCTCCAGGGGGCCCGAAGAGACCCAGTACTTC. Translation gives CASSSRGPEETQYF. The chain joins TRBV5-4 to TRBJ2-5; 8 bases are a match to TRBD1. CDR3 length: 14 amino acids. Germline assignment: CDR1 SGHNT and CDR2 YYREEE (reference sequence). The V and J ends lost 3 bases and 3 bases, in that order; junction bases with no gene match: 4.